This TCR beta chain was recovered during a study of T cell responses to AZD1222 COVID-19 vaccine. The CDR3 contains 16 residues. V was clipped by 1 base and J by 5 bases, with 18 bases between them. Germline-derived CDR1 and CDR2 are LGHDT and YNNKEL (reference sequence). Sequencing was performed with immunoSEQ multiplex PCR; in TCRdb, only in-frame clones are kept and a portion is missing. Among hundreds of thousands of clones, 90% to 95% were seen once, and the ten largest hold 0.5% to 0.7%. This receptor was obtained from an adult who received the AZD1222 COVID-19 vaccine. Source: peripheral blood, taken 28 days after the second AZD1222 dose. This sequence joins TRBV3-1 (or the pseudogene TRBV3-2) and TRBJ2-7, with D maybe TRBD2 (8 bases). CDR3 sequence: CASSQVLAGQLHEQYF. The CDR3 nucleotides read TGTGCCAGCAGCCAAGTATTAGCGGGACAGCTCCACGAGCAGTACTTC.